The 15 T cell receptor beta chains below come from one sample, sequenced in a study of blood T cell repertoires in COVID-19. Some clones are missing from TCRdb's copy, which holds only in-frame ones; the method was immunoSEQ multiplex PCR. The table records tens of thousands of clones, around 88% of them present only once. Specimen: peripheral blood. Every receptor here comes from a woman older than 75 with acute or convalescent COVID-19.

The gene calls are TRBV19 and TRBJ2-1; 9 bases match TRBD2. The length of the CDR3 is 14 residues. Trimming took 5 bases from V and 9 from J; bases not matched to a gene: 8. Germline V gene sequence: CDR1 LNHDA, CDR2 SQIVND (reference sequence). CDR3 protein: CASSVGGGASEQFF. The CDR3 coding sequence is TGTGCCAGTAGTGTGGGCGGGGGGGCCAGTGAGCAGTTCTTC.

The V gene is TRBV6-2 or TRBV6-3, the J gene TRBJ2-7; D possibly corresponds to TRBD2 (6 bases). CDR3 length equals 13 residues. V dropped 7 bases and J dropped 5 bases, with 15 bases sitting between them. Germline V gene sequence: CDR1 MNHEY, CDR2 SVGEGT. CDR3 coding DNA: TGTGCCAGCACCCCCTCCGGGGGACACGAGCAGTACTTC. It yields the protein CASTPSGGHEQYF.

The V and J genes are TRBV7-2 and TRBJ1-2; a possible D gene is TRBD1 (5 bases). CDR3 length: 13 amino acids. Per the germline V gene, CDR1 is SGHTA and CDR2 is FQGNSA. Trimming pared 0 bases from V and 12 bases from J, leaving 14 bases between. In nucleotides, the CDR3 is TGTGCCAGCAGCTTAGCGACAGCCGGTGGGAACACCTTC. Amino acid sequence: CASSLATAGGNTF.

The chain has TRBV7-2 and TRBJ2-3, with D hard to call. This CDR3 has 14 amino acids. The V and J ends lost 5 bases and 4 bases respectively, with 13 bases between them. Germline assignment: CDR1 SGHTA and CDR2 FQGNSA. CDR3 amino acids: CASSRQFGSDTQYF. As DNA, the CDR3 is TGTGCCAGCAGCCGCCAATTTGGCTCAGATACGCAGTATTTT.

The CDR3 spells CASSLEEQGGWNEQFF. The DNA for the CDR3 is TGCGCCAGCAGCTTGGAGGAGCAGGGTGGTTGGAATGAGCAGTTCTTC. The gene calls are TRBV5-1 and TRBJ2-1; possibly TRBD1 for D (5 bases). From germline, CDR1 is SGHRS and CDR2 YFSETQ. The CDR3 consists of 16 residues. The germline V and J ends were trimmed by 0 bases and 7 bases, with 17 bases remaining between them. The full variable domain, rest sourced from reference TRBV5-1 and TRBJ2-1, is KAGVTQTPRYLIKTRGQQVTLSCSPISGHRSVSWYQQTPGQGLQFLFEYFSETQRNKGNFPGRFSGRQFSNSRSEMNVSTLELGDSALYLCASSLEEQGGWNEQFFGPGTRLTVL.

The rearrangement joins TRBV4-3 to TRBJ1-4; 10 bases line up with TRBD1. CDR1 and CDR2 from the germline V gene are LGHNA and YSLEER. This CDR3 has 15 amino acids. J was trimmed by 8 bases and V by 3 bases; bases with no gene match: 6. The CDR3 loop is CASSQAGTGVEKLFF. The DNA of the CDR3 is TGCGCCAGCAGCCAGGCGGGGACAGGGGTAGAAAAACTGTTTTTT.

The V call is TRBV15, the J call TRBJ2-7; tentative D call: TRBD1 (6 bases). V was pared by 4 bases and J by 2 bases, with 15 bases between. CDR3 length: 15 amino acids. Germline CDR1 reads LNHNV; CDR2 reads YYDKDF (reference sequence). The CDR3 here is CATSTIRGYPYEQYF. CDR3 nucleotides: TGTGCCACCAGCACAATTAGGGGGTACCCCTACGAGCAGTACTTC.

This sequence joins TRBV28 and TRBJ2-3, with 10 bases matching TRBD2. This CDR3 has 14 amino acids. The germline gives CDR1 MDHEN, CDR2 SYDVKM. Trimming at V came to 8 bases and at J to 8 bases, leaving 10 bases not matched to a gene. CDR3 amino acids: CASQREGAPGTQYF. The CDR3 DNA reads as TGTGCCAGCCAGCGGGAGGGGGCCCCGGGTACGCAGTATTTT.

V usage is TRBV30 and J usage is TRBJ1-5; 7 positions match TRBD1. Germline CDR1 GTSNPN, CDR2 SVGIG (reference sequence). Trimming took 2 bases from V and 6 from J; bases not matched to a gene: 7. CDR3 length: 14 amino acids. The CDR3 here is CAWSPKGAVQPQHF. The CDR3, as DNA: TGTGCCTGGAGTCCGAAGGGGGCGGTTCAGCCCCAGCATTTT.

The V and J genes are TRBV29-1 and TRBJ1-5, with D uncertain. V lost 5 bases and J lost 11, with 13 bases in between. This CDR3 has 11 residues. CDR1 and CDR2 from the germline V gene are SQVTM and ANQGSEA. CDR3 in amino acids: CSVLELETQHF. The DNA of the CDR3 is TGCAGCGTTCTTGAGTTAGAGACCCAGCATTTT.

The rearrangement uses TRBV29-1 and TRBJ1-5; D perhaps matches TRBD1 (6 bases). Germline V lookup: CDR1 SQVTM, CDR2 ANQGSEA. V lost 5 bases and J 5 bases, leaving 13 bases between the germline ends. The CDR3 is made up of 13 amino acids. DNA of the CDR3: TGCAGCGTTCGCGACAGGATCGATCAGCCCCAGCATTTT. This sequence encodes CSVRDRIDQPQHF.

The rearrangement uses TRBV10-2 and TRBJ1-2, with TRBD1 identical over 10 bases. J gave up 2 bases and V 7 bases, and 4 bases lay outside the gene matches. CDR1 WSHSY and CDR2 SAAADI come from the germline V gene. CDR3 size: 14 residues. CDR3 region: CASTSTGGNYGYTF. The CDR3 region has the DNA TGCGCCAGCACTTCGACAGGGGGCAACTATGGCTACACCTTC.

The chain employs TRBV9 and TRBJ2-2; the match to TRBD2 covers 10 bases. V lost 3 bases to trimming and J lost 5 bases; unmatched junction nucleotides: 7. The CDR3 contains 16 residues. Germline assignment: CDR1 SGDLS and CDR2 YYNGEE. The CDR3 is CASSGGLAAGTGELFF. The CDR3 DNA follows: TGTGCCAGCAGCGGAGGACTAGCGGCTGGGACCGGGGAGCTGTTTTTT.

The chain employs TRBV19 and TRBJ1-2; perhaps TRBD1 as D (5 bases). Germline CDR1 is LNHDA and CDR2 is SQIVND (reference sequence). V dropped 9 bases and J dropped 4 bases, with 18 bases sitting between them. The CDR3 has 14 amino acids. The DNA for the CDR3 is TGTGCCAGCACTAATAAGGCGGGGACCTATGGCTACACCTTC. Residues: CASTNKAGTYGYTF.

The CDR3 region has the DNA TGTGCCAGCAGTCCCAGTAACTATGGCTACACCTTC. As protein: CASSPSNYGYTF. The chain joins TRBV28 to TRBJ1-2; no firm D call. CDR1 and CDR2 from the germline V gene are MDHEN and SYDVKM. Trimming shortened V by 5 bases and J by 1 base, and 5 bases separated the two germline ends. This CDR3 region has 12 residues.